Listed here is a single T cell receptor (beta chain). The antigen it binds to is not known. Per-nucleotide qualities are absent, and no much larger clonotype sits a single base away. Preparation of the library involved the immunoSEQ multiplex PCR assay. For the multiplex PCR, a mixture combining 60 forward primers for TCR Vbeta segments and 13 reverse primers for TCR Jbeta segments was used. Amplification of the CDR3 region of rearranged TCR beta genes was performed with a multiplex PCR assay on genomic DNA. The amplified TCR beta libraries were sequenced on the Illumina HiSeq System as 87-base-pair reads. Regarding the original processing steps: A later analysis tallied around 82 million unique TCR beta chains across the 700 or so repertoires, and around 9.9 million of those chains were shared by two or more donors. To remove PCR and sequencing errors, raw reads were error-corrected and collapsed into unique sequences using a nearest-neighbor algorithm that merged closely related sequences. V, D and J gene segments were assigned by aligning CDR3 sequences to IMGT reference sequences. Each retained sequence needed at least a six-nucleotide match to both a V gene segment and a J gene segment. A rearrangement was called productive if the CDR3 had no stop codons and remained in frame with V and J, and every other rearrangement was called non-productive. CDR3 was defined according to IMGT convention as the region running from the second conserved V-encoded cysteine to the conserved J-encoded phenylalanine. In an earlier analysis of 500 to 650 of the donors, sequences lacking an unambiguous match to a single V gene segment were excluded. In an earlier analysis of a few hundred of the donors, V segments were called functional above 56.7% productive rearrangements and were called segregating when the between-donor standard deviation exceeded 5%. A statistical classification framework was built to diagnose cytomegalovirus status from the catalog of TCR beta chain sequences. V and J gene assignment, in a later analysis, came from comparing TCR nucleotide sequences with IMGT/GENE-DB human TR gene sequences. Using the TCRdist pipeline, a later analysis assigned CDR3 sequences along with most-parsimonious VDJ recombination scenarios. A later analysis defined each TCR beta chain by its CDR3 amino acid sequence plus V-gene family, and excluded reads lacking a unique V-gene family. A later analysis removed nearly 600 highly shared, low-generation-probability nucleotide sequences to deal with suspected cross-contamination and a sequencing artifact. In a later analysis, a clonal expansion index for each public chain was calculated from normalized within-repertoire ranks of inferred template counts. In a later analysis, generation probabilities were computed using a VDJ recombination model fitted to out-of-frame rearrangements, and the results were checked against IGoR. Hypergeometric tests were used in a later analysis to score TCR-TCR, TCR-HLA and TCR-CMV co-occurrence, with a repertoire-size bias correction applied to the TCR pairs. To estimate false discovery rates, a later analysis permuted the HLA or CMV assignments 20 times. In a later analysis, co-occurring TCRs were grouped using DBSCAN, and TCRdist sequence similarity was added for clustering within HLA-allele-positive subsets. For co-occurrence clustering, repertoires with fewer than 30,000 or more than 120,000 public chains were excluded, along with roughly 5 repertoires with anomalous nucleotide sharing. Imported from immuneACCESS, the table was reduced by TCRdb to in-frame sequences with V and J called. These copies leave out some clones; in studies compared against another copy, an unresolved V gene accounts for under half, and the cause of the remainder is not known. For V, J and clone size, that table is used; D and trimming come from the DNA. The sample table holds around 60,000 clones, of which about 65% were seen once. The ten largest clones add up to roughly 25% of the sample.

These data belong to a study of cytomegalovirus exposure and HLA in healthy donors (dated by TCRdb to about 2017). About the investigation overall: An earlier analysis of about 530 of the donors reported 276 Gb of sequence data and 117 million unique TCR beta sequences obtained from around 170 million T cells. About 320 gigabases of sequencing data and 78 million or so unique TCR sequences were included in an early release covering roughly 700 HLA-typed donors. Of the roughly 400 genotyped donors, over 70% fell in the genetic ancestry cluster associated with self-reported Caucasian donors. The aim of the study was to test whether cataloging public T cell receptors could identify signatures of past pathogen exposure. The study used immunosequencing to profile the T cell repertoires of 670 or so subjects and linked those repertoires to cytomegalovirus serostatus. Along with the roughly 670-subject first cohort, a separate validation cohort of around 110 different subjects was used. High-throughput TCR immunosequencing, statistical association of individual TCRs with disease status, and machine learning were combined to predict cytomegalovirus infection status. In a later analysis, previously published TCR beta repertoires from about 670 donors were re-analyzed and high-resolution HLA genotyping was added so that TCR occurrence patterns could be studied. In the later analysis, no new phenotypic data were used to find candidate immune exposures; instead, reliance was placed on TCR beta sequences and their occurrence across donors. An earlier analysis of more than 450 of the donors used high-throughput TCR beta sequencing to judge whether each TCR beta V gene segment behaved as functional or pseudogenic. Donor age, sex, ethnicity and CMV serostatus were compiled alongside the repertoire data. Genome-wide SNP genotypes for about 65% of the roughly 670 donors were used in a later genetic analysis, which treated that subset as a discovery cohort. All discovery cohort repertoires had been generated using a single sequencing platform. HLA typing included class I and class II loci at four-digit resolution. The number of donors typed differed by locus, with roughly 629-640 for A, B, C, DRB1 and DQB1, roughly 520 for DQA1, under 610 for DPA1, and some 470 for DPB1. Several DR-DQ haplotypes were treated as single units for association and clustering because of strong linkage in the cohort. Across under 500 genotyped donors of the cohort, an average of approximately 200,000 unique TCR beta nucleotide sequences per donor were sequenced, and roughly 20% of those sequences were non-productive. The paper as a whole reports these results and caveats: The authors suggested that the approach could potentially be generalized to other disease states and immunological phenotypes. A later analysis associated about 17,000 TCR beta sequences with specific HLA alleles at a false discovery rate of 0.05. In a later genetic analysis, a missense DCLRE1C variant was associated with V-gene and J-gene trimming of TCR beta chains, and the association was replicated in an independent cohort. The study gave a list of under 200 TCR beta chains associated with cytomegalovirus. The sequencing pipeline was judged likely to have produced a cluster of highly shared sequence variants as a technical artifact. According to a later analysis, TCR association rates differed among HLA loci, with DRB1 alleles showing the most associated TCRs and HLA-C alleles showing the fewest. Cytomegalovirus status was reported to be diagnosed by the classifier with high specificity and sensitivity in both the original and validation cohorts. A later analysis found that HLA-associated TCR beta chains were more clonally expanded and had lower generation probabilities than equally common non-associated chains. In vitro tests confirmed that a few of the cytomegalovirus-associated TCR beta chains recognize cytomegalovirus antigens. Correlated functional status among segregating V segments might reflect linkage disequilibrium, but an unknown experimental factor could not be ruled out. Because counts were too low, around 18 rarely observed V segments, including chromosome 9 orphons, were left out of the earlier analysis of over 550 of the donors. Several of the top co-occurrence clusters appeared to be linked to parvovirus B19, influenza, CMV and Epstein-Barr virus, according to a later analysis. Most TCR sequences were observed very rarely across donors, whereas some public TCRs were present in many individuals. According to a later analysis, most CMV-associated TCR beta chains appeared to be HLA-restricted, and the HLA associations seemed to be driven largely by CMV exposure. HLA typing was unavailable for some donors at each locus, so association tests used only the typed subset. Strong co-occurrence of HLA alleles, especially DR and DQ, made assigning TCR associations to individual alleles difficult. The presence/absence analyses assumed that sequencing depth was roughly uniform across donors, and that assumption may not be true. A further reported finding was that TCR beta sequences accurately predicted the HLA-A and HLA-B alleles for most subjects in the first cohort. The cohort was sequenced for TCR beta chains only, and without alpha or paired-chain data the features that could be detected were limited. The only immune exposure information available for the cohort was CMV serostatus. A later genetic analysis reported fewer N-insertions in productive TCRs among donors in an Asian-associated ancestry cluster than the roughly 640-donor mean. In an earlier analysis of 587 of the donors, most TCR beta V segments appeared in productive rearrangements about 90% or about 30% of the time, broadly matching IMGT annotations.

The cohort comprised more than 550 healthy bone marrow donors. All cohort members were sampled while nominally healthy, although unrecorded immune exposures were likely present. The donor tested CMV seropositive, placing the donor among the approximately 290 seropositive members of the cohort. A peripheral blood sample was provided by each donor, and peripheral blood mononuclear cells were used for TCR beta sequencing. Genomic DNA extraction from the blood cell samples was performed with the Qiagen DNeasy Blood Extraction Kit. Sample: PBMCs. The sequence derives from a man aged 50-60 years in good health and CMV-seropositive.

In nucleotide form, the sequence is TGTGCCAGCAGCTTGGGGACTAGCGGGGGGTTGGGGGAGACCCAGTACTTC. Its translation reads: CASSLGTSGGLGETQYF. In this chain, TRBV5-4 is recombined with TRBJ2-5; a stretch of 14 junction bases matches TRBD2. V is cut back by 0 bases and J by 5 bases, with 6 bases in the junction unmatched. From the germline V gene (reference sequence), CDR1 is SGHNT and CDR2 is YYREEE. The CDR3 runs 17 residues from the cysteine to the phenylalanine. Only the CDR3 DNA stays, 51 bases, in frame from base 1.